A selection of T cell receptor beta chains follows, all from one sample in a study of blood T cell repertoires in COVID-19. Data came from immunoSEQ multiplex PCR; TCRdb stores just in-frame clones and leaves some out. Seen here are fewer than 35,000 clones, about 88% observed once, and the top ten hold 7.7%. Material for sequencing was peripheral blood. The origin of the receptors is a woman in her fifties or sixties with active COVID-19. The CDR3 runs from the conserved cysteine through the conserved F or W. A D gene is named only where the DNA matches it firmly. Some rows mark clone size as missing; the rest say once, few, many or name a class of expanded clone.

-	TRBV6-5	-	TRBJ1-1	TGTGCCAGCAGTCCCCTCGGTGAGGGGAACACTGAAGCTTTCTTT	CASSPLGEGNTEAFF
TRBD2	TRBV19	-	TRBJ2-1	TGTGCCAGTAGTAACGGACTAGGATTAATCTATGAGCAGTTCTTC	CASSNGLGLIYEQFF
TRBD1	TRBV28	-	TRBJ2-3	TGTGCCAGCAGAGGGACAGGGGAAGGTACGCAGTATTTT	CASRGTGEGTQYF
TRBD1	TRBV19	-	TRBJ1-5	TGTGCCAGTAGTTTGACAGGGGATAATCAGCCCCAGCATTTT	CASSLTGDNQPQHF
-	TRBV6-6	-	TRBJ2-4	TGTGCCAGCAGTTACGCCGAAATCAATCGGGACATTCAGTACTTC	CASSYAEINRDIQYF
TRBD1	TRBV27	-	TRBJ2-7	TGTGCCAGCAGGCCGGGACAGGGTCTCTACGAGCAGTACTTC	CASRPGQGLYEQYF
-	TRBV30	-	TRBJ2-3	TGTGTGGTAGGGGGCACAGATACGCAGTATTTT	CVVGGTDTQYF
-	TRBV27	-	TRBJ2-7	TGTGCCAGCAGTTTATCCCTCGCAGGGTACTACGAGCAGTACTTC	CASSLSLAGYYEQYF
TRBD2	TRBV27	-	TRBJ2-3	TGTGCCAGCAGATTAGGACTAGCAGGAAGCACAGATACGCAGTATTTT	CASRLGLAGSTDTQYF
-	TRBV10-3	-	TRBJ2-1	TGTGCCATCGCAGCGGGTTACTCCTACAATGAGCAGTTCTTC	CAIAAGYSYNEQFF
-	TRBV28	-	TRBJ1-1	TGTGCCAGCAGTTTCAGAGAGGTGAACACTGAAGCTTTCTTT	CASSFREVNTEAFF
TRBD1	TRBV19	-	TRBJ1-2	TGTGCCAGTAGCCTCATCGGGACAGCCTCTAACTATGGCTACACCTTC	CASSLIGTASNYGYTF
TRBD1	TRBV5-1	-	TRBJ1-2	TGCGCCAGCAGCTCCGCAGGGGGCGACGCCTATGGCTACACCTTC	CASSSAGGDAYGYTF
-	TRBV7-9	-	TRBJ2-1	TGTGCCAGCAGCGGTAGGGGGAAGAATGAGCAGTTCTTC	CASSGRGKNEQFF
TRBD2	TRBV19	-	TRBJ2-1	TGTGCCAGTAGAAAAAACGCGGGGGTCGGAACGCGCAATGAGCAGTTCTTC	CASRKNAGVGTRNEQFF
TRBD1	TRBV6-4	-	TRBJ1-2	TGTGCCAGCAGTGTCTCATCAGGGGGTAACTATGGCTACACCTTC	CASSVSSGGNYGYTF
-	TRBV2	-	TRBJ2-5	TGTGCCAGCGGCCAGCAAGAGACCCAGTACTTC	CASGQQETQYF
-	TRBV10-3	-	TRBJ1-1	TGTGCCATCAGTGACCCCGCGGGGGATTATAAGACTGAAGCTTTCTTT	CAISDPAGDYKTEAFF
TRBD2	TRBV11-3	once	TRBJ2-3	TGTGCCAGCAGCTCTAGCGGGAGTGGGGATACGCAGTATTTT	CASSSSGSGDTQYF
-	TRBV5-1	-	TRBJ1-4	TGCGCCAGCAGCTCGCAGGGGAGGGCCCGGGCCTCTAATGAAAAACTGTTTTTT	CASSSQGRARASNEKLFF
-	TRBV28	-	TRBJ2-2	TGTGCCAGCAGTTTCCGTAACACCGGGGAGCTGTTTTTT	CASSFRNTGELFF
TRBD2	TRBV5-3	-	TRBJ2-1	TGTGCCAGAAGCTTGTGCCGCGGGAGGGCCCCCTCCTACAATGAGCAGTTCTTC	CARSLCRGRAPSYNEQFF
-	TRBV27	-	TRBJ2-1	-	CASSSSRTSGTYNEQFF
-	TRBV7-9	few	TRBJ1-1	TGTGCCAGCAGCTCCCAGGCGCTAATGAACACTGAAGCTTTCTTT	CASSSQALMNTEAFF
TRBD1	TRBV11-2	-	TRBJ1-2	TGTGCCAGCAGCTTAGGCGGGACAGGGGTTTATGGCTACACCTTC	CASSLGGTGVYGYTF
-	TRBV5-1	once	TRBJ2-5	TGCGCCAGCAGCTTGGTAGGCCCTCAGCGGGAGACCCAGTACTTC	CASSLVGPQRETQYF
TRBD2	TRBV4-1	-	TRBJ2-7	TGCGCCAGCAGCCAGACTAGCGGGAGGGCCGACGAGCAGTACTTC	CASSQTSGRADEQYF
-	TRBV28	-	TRBJ1-2	TGTGCCAGCAGTTACCGGGAAGGCTATGGCTACACCTTC	CASSYREGYGYTF
-	TRBV19	-	TRBJ1-2	TGTGCCAGTAGTATTGGACTTAACTATGGCTACACCTTC	CASSIGLNYGYTF
-	TRBV7-2	-	TRBJ1-6	TGTGCCAGCAGCTTAGAAGGGGGTTCACCCCTCCACTTT	CASSLEGGSPLHF
TRBD2	TRBV29-1	-	TRBJ2-1	TGCAGCGGCCGAGCGGGAGGGCCTGGGAATGAGCAGTTCTTC	CSGRAGGPGNEQFF
TRBD1	TRBV28	-	TRBJ1-1	TGTGCCAGCAGTTTCTCCCCTGACAGGGGAAGGGGTGGTACTGAAGCTTTCTTT	CASSFSPDRGRGGTEAFF
TRBD2	TRBV25-1	-	TRBJ2-1	TGTGCCAGCAATGGAGCGGGAGGAAGCAATGAGCAGTTCTTC	CASNGAGGSNEQFF
-	TRBV27	-	TRBJ2-3	TGTGCCAGCAGTTTATTTACAGGAAGCACAGATACGCAGTATTTT	CASSLFTGSTDTQYF
-	TRBV19	-	TRBJ1-1	TGTGCCAGTAGTAGGAACCCCCGGGGGGGGACCACTGAAGCTTTCTTT	CASSRNPRGGTTEAFF
TRBD1	TRBV11-1	-	TRBJ2-2	TGTGCCAGCAGCCCCGGGACAGGCTCGGACACCGGGGAGCTGTTTTTT	CASSPGTGSDTGELFF
TRBD1	TRBV5-1	once	TRBJ1-2	TGCGCCAGCAGCTGGGGACAGGGGGCTTTTGGCTACACCTTC	CASSWGQGAFGYTF
-	TRBV7-6	-	TRBJ1-2	TGTGCCAGCAGCTCCGACAGGACCGGGGGGACCTATGGCTACACCTTC	CASSSDRTGGTYGYTF
-	TRBV11-3	-	TRBJ2-2	TGTGCCAGCAGCGGTGGCCCCAACACCGGGGAGCTGTTTTTT	CASSGGPNTGELFF
TRBD2	TRBV11-2	-	TRBJ2-1	TGTGCCAGCACGGGGACTAGCGGGATCAATGAGCAGTTCTTC	CASTGTSGINEQFF
-	TRBV2	-	TRBJ2-1	TGTGCCAGCAGTGGAAGCGGGTCAAAGGATGAGCAGTTCTTC	CASSGSGSKDEQFF
TRBD1	TRBV9	-	TRBJ2-1	TGTGCCAGCAGCGGGACAGGGGAGAAAATTAGGTTCTTC	CASSGTGEKIRFF
TRBD1	TRBV14	-	TRBJ1-1	TGTGCCAGCAGCCTAACCGGGACAGCGAACACTGAAGCTTTCTTT	CASSLTGTANTEAFF
-	TRBV10-3	once	TRBJ2-3	TGTGCCATTCGCGGGACAGGCACAGATACGCAGTATTTT	CAIRGTGTDTQYF
TRBD2	TRBV28	-	TRBJ2-7	TGTGCCAGCCAGTGGGGGGGCTCCTACGAGCAGTACTTC	CASQWGGSYEQYF
-	TRBV19	-	TRBJ1-5	TGTGCCAGTAGTACCCAGACTAATCAGCCCCAGCATTTT	CASSTQTNQPQHF
TRBD1	TRBV5-6	-	TRBJ2-7	TGTGCCAGCAGCTTGTCGGCAGGGGGCTCCTACGAGCAGTACTTC	CASSLSAGGSYEQYF